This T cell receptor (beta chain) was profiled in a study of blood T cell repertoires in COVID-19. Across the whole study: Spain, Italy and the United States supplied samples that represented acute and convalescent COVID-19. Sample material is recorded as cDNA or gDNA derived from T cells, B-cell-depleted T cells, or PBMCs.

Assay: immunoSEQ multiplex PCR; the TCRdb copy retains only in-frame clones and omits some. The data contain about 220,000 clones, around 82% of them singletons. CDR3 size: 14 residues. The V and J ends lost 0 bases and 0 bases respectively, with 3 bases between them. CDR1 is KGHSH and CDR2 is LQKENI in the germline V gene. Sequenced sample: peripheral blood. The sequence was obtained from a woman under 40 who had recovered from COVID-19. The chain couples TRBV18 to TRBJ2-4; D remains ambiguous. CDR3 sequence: CASSPPLAKNIQYF. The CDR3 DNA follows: TGTGCCAGCTCACCACCACTAGCCAAAAACATTCAGTACTTC.